The TCR beta chain under discussion was sequenced for a study of cytomegalovirus exposure and HLA in healthy donors. Overall study context: Falling in the Caucasian-associated ancestry cluster were less than 85% of 398 genotyped donors. Whole-study findings and limits: Sequencing likely generated an artifact that appeared as a cluster of highly shared sequence variants.

Likely unrecorded immune exposures existed in these nominally healthy donors. Regarding this clone: As yet, its antigen is unknown.

CDR3 length equals 11 residues. Germline V lookup: CDR1 SQVTM, CDR2 ANQGSEA. The V and J ends lost 4 bases and 6 bases respectively, with 10 bases between them. With 60 Vbeta and 13 Jbeta primers, the PCR was carried out. TCRdb's copy holds only in-frame clones and misses some; the assay was immunoSEQ multiplex PCR. The table shows more than 150,000 clones, with 76% occurring only once. What was sequenced was PBMCs. The genes are TRBV29-1 and TRBJ2-7; unclear D gene. The TCR was taken from a man between 18 and 35 years old in good health and CMV-seronegative. For the CDR3, the DNA is TGCAGCGTTGGGCAGAATGGCGAGCAGTACTTC. It codes for CSVGQNGEQYF.